The present TCR beta chain was sequenced within a study of blood T cell repertoires in COVID-19. Overall study: Acute and convalescent COVID-19 samples came from the United States, Italy and Spain.

Original methodology: The assay estimated nucleated cells by amplifying reference gene primers. Libraries were prepared by immunoSEQ multiplex PCR; TCRdb keeps only in-frame clonotypes and omits some of them. From that table come the V and J calls and clone size; the DNA was used to work out D and trimming. The data contain about 220,000 clones, 84% of them singletons. Looked up from germline, CDR1 is LNHDA and CDR2 is SQIVND (reference sequence). This CDR3 has 15 residues. V shed 7 bases and J 3 bases; nucleotides not matched to a gene: 5. Specimen: peripheral blood. The receptor's source is a woman aged 55 to 70 who had recovered from COVID-19. J is TRBJ1-5 and V is TRBV19; TRBD1 matches 11 bases. The CDR3 loop is CASTGQGGLNQPQHF. The CDR3 bases are TGTGCCAGTACGGGACAGGGGGGACTCAATCAGCCCCAGCATTTT.